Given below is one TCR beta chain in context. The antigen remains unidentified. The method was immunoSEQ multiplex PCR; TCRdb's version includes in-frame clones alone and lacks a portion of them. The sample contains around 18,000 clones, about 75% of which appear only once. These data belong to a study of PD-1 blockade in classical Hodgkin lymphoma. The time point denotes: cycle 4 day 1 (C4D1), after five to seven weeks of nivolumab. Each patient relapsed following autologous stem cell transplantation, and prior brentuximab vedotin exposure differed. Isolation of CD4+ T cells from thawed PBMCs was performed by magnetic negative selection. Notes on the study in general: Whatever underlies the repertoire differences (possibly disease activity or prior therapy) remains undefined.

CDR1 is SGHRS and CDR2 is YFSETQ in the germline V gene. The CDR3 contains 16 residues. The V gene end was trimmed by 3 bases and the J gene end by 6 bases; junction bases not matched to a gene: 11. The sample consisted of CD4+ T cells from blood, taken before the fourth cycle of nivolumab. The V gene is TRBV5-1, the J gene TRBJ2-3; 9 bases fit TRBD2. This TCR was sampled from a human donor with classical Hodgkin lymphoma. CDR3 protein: CASSSSLRGGSDTQYF. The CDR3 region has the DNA TGCGCCAGCAGCTCTTCTTTGCGGGGGGGATCGGATACGCAGTATTTT.